The clone carrying this T cell receptor (beta chain) was picked up many times. Its specificity is not known. RNA transcripts gave rise to amplified TCR beta CDR3 regions. The HTBI set primed first-round TCR CDR3 RT-PCR. TCRdb used MiXCR to reprocess the multiplex PCR reads, holding one entry per CDR3 protein. The top ten clones hold approximately 12% of a sample with some 250,000 distinct CDR3 sequences, just over 14% of them seen once. Patients aged 18 to 65 had newly diagnosed hyperthyroidism that had lasted under 2 months. Diagnostic assessment was based on clinical symptoms, serum thyroxine and TRAb, thyroid ultrasound and orbital computed tomography. Progressors' blood was drawn at hyperthyroidism diagnosis, before ophthalmopathy symptoms. The sample comes from a study of T cells in Graves' hyperthyroidism and ophthalmopathy. Study conclusions and caveats: Most clonotypes expanded in the thyroid (above 0.001) were also present in blood.

This TCR derives from a woman aged 40 to 50 with Graves' hyperthyroidism that later progressed to Graves' ophthalmopathy. Material: blood.

CDR3 in DNA: TGTGCCAGCAGACGACCGGGACAGGGAGCCCATCATCAGTACTTC. Protein sequence: CASRRPGQGAHHQYF. The chain employs TRBV7-9 and TRBJ2-5, with 9 bases lining up with TRBD1. Germline loops: CDR1 SEHNR, CDR2 FQNEAQ (reference sequence). V lost 6 bases and J lost 11; bases outside the gene matches: 16. The length of the CDR3 is 15 residues.